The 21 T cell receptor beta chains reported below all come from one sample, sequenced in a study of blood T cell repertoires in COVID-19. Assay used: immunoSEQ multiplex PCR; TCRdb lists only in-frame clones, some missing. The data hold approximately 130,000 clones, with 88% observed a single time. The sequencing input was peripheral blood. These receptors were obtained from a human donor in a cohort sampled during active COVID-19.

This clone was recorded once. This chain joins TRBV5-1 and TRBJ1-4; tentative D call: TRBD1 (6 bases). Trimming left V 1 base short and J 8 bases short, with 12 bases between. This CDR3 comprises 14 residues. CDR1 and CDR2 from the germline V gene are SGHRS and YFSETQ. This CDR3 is CASSLTGNGEKLFF. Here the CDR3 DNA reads TGCGCCAGCAGCTTGACAGGGAATGGCGAAAAACTGTTTTTT.

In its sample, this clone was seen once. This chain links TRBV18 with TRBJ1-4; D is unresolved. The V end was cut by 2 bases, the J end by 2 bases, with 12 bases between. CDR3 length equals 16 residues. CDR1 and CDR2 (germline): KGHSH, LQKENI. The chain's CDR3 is CASSPSTTGTNEKLFF. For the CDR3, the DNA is TGTGCCAGCTCACCAAGCACTACGGGGACTAATGAAAAACTGTTTTTT.

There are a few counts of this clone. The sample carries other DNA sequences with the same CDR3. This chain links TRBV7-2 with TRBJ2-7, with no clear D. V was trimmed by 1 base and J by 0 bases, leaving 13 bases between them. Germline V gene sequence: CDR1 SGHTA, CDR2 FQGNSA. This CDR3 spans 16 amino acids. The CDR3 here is CASSLVSGGSSYEQYF. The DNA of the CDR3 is TGTGCCAGCAGCTTAGTTAGTGGCGGATCCTCCTACGAGCAGTACTTC. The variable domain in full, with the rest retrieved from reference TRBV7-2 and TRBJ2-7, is GAGVSQSPSNKVTEKGKDVELRCDPISGHTALYWYRQSLGQGLEFLIYFQGNSAPDKSGLPSDRFSAERTGGSVSTLTIQRTQQEDSAVYLCASSLVSGGSSYEQYFGPGTRLTVT.

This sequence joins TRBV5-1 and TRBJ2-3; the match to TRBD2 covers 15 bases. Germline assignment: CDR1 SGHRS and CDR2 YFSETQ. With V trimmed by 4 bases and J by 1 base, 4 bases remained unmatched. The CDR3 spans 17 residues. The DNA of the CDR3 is TGCGCCAGCAGCCTGGGACTAGCGGGAGGACGCACAGATACGCAGTATTTT. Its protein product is CASSLGLAGGRTDTQYF.

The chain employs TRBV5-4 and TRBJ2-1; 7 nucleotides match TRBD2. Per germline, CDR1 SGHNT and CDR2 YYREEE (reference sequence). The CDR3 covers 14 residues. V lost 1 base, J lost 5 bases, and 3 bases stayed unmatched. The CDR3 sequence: CASSLKGRDNEQFF. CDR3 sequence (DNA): TGTGCCAGCAGCTTGAAAGGGAGGGACAATGAGCAGTTCTTC.

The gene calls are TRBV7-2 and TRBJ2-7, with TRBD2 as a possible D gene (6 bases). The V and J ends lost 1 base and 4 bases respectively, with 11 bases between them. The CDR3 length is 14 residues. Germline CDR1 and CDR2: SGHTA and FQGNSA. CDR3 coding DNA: TGTGCCAGCAGCTTAGGGCGCGGGGCTTACGAGCAGTACTTC. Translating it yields CASSLGRGAYEQYF.

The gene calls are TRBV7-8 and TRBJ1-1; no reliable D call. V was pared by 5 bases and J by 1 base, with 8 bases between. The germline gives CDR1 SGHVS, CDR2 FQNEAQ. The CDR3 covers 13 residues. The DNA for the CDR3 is TGTGCCAGCAGCGCACAACCGAACACTGAAGCTTTCTTT. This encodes CASSAQPNTEAFF.

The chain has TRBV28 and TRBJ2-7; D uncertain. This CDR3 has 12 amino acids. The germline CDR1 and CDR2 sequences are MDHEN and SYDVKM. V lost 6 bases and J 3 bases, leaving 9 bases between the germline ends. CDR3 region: CASRRSNYEQYF. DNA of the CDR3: TGTGCCAGCAGGCGCTCAAACTACGAGCAGTACTTC.

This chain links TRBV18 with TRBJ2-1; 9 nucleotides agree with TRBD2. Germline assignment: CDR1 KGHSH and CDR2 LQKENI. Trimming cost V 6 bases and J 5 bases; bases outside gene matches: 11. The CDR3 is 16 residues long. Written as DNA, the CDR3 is TGTGCCAGCTCGCCCTTGAGACTAGCGGCTAACAATGAGCAGTTCTTC. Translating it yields CASSPLRLAANNEQFF. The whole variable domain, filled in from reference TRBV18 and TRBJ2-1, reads NAGVMQNPRHLVRRRGQEARLRCSPMKGHSHVYWYRQLPEEGLKFMVYLQKENIIDESGMPKERFSAEFPKEGPSILRIQQVVRGDSAAYFCASSPLRLAANNEQFFGPGTRLTVL.

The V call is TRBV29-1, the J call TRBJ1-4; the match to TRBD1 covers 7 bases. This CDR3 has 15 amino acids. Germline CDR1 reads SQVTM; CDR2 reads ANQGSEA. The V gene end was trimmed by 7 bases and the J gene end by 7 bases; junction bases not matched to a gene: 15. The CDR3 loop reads CSGYDPGGWGEKLFF. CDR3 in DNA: TGCAGCGGCTACGACCCAGGGGGATGGGGTGAAAAACTGTTTTTT.

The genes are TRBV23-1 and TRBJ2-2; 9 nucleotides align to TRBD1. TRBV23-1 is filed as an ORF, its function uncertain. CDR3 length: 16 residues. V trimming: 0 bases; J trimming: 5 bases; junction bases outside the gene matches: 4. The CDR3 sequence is CASSQSRDRVTGELFF. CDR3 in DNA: TGCGCCAGCAGTCAATCCCGGGACAGGGTTACCGGGGAGCTGTTTTTT.

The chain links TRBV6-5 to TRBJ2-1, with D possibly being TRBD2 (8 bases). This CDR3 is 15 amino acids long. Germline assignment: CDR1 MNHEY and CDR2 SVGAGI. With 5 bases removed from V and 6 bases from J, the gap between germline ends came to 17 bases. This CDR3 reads CASSTGAGGANEQFF. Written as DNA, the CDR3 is TGTGCCAGCAGTACAGGGGCGGGGGGCGCCAATGAGCAGTTCTTC.

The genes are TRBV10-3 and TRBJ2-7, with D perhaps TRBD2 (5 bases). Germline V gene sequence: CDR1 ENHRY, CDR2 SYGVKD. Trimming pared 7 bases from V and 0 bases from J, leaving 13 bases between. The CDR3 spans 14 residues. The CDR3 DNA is TGTGCCATCACCAAGGACTCTTCCTCCTACGAGCAGTACTTC. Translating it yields CAITKDSSSYEQYF.

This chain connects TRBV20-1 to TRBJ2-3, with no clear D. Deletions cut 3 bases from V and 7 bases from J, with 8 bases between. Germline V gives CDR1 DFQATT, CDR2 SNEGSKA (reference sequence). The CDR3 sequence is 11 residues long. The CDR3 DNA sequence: TGCAGTGCTAGGGAGTCCAATACGCAGTATTTT. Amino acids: CSARESNTQYF.

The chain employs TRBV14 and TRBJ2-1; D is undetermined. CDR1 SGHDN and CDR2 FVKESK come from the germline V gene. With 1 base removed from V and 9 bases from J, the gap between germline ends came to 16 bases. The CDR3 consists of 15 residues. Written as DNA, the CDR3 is TGTGCCAGCAGCCAAGTTATCGGAACCGGCGGTGAGCAGTTCTTC. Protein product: CASSQVIGTGGEQFF.

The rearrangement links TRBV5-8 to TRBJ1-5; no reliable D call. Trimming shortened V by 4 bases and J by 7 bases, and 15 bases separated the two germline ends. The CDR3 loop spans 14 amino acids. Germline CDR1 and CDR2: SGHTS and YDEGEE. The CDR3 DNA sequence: TGTGCCAGCAGCACCGGGAGCCTGGGGCAGCCCCAGCATTTT. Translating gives CASSTGSLGQPQHF.

The CDR3 nucleotides read TGTGCCAGCAGCCAAGCCCTTAGCGGGAGAGGCAATGAGCAGTTCTTC. As protein: CASSQALSGRGNEQFF. This chain links TRBV3-1 (or the pseudogene TRBV3-2) with TRBJ2-1; 9 bases line up with TRBD2. There are 16 residues in the CDR3. V dropped 1 base and J dropped 6; count of bases not matched to a gene: 7. Germline values: CDR1 LGHDT, CDR2 YNNKEL (reference sequence).

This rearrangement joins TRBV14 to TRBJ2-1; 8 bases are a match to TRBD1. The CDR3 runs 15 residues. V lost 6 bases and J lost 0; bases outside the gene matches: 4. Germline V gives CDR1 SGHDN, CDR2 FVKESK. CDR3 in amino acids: CASRGTGASYNEQFF. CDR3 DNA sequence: TGTGCCAGCAGGGGGACAGGTGCCTCCTACAATGAGCAGTTCTTC.

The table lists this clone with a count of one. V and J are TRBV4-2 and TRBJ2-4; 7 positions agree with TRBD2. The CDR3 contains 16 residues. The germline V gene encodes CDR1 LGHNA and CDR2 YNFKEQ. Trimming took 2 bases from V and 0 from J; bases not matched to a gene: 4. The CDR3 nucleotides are TGTGCCAGCAGCCAAACGCCGGGGGGAGCCAAAAACATTCAGTACTTC. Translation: CASSQTPGGAKNIQYF.

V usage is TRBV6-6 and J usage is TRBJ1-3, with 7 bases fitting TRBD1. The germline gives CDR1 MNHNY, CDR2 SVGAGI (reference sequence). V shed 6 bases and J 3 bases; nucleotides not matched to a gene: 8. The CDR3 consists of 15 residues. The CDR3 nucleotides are TGTGCCAGCAGACTTAACAGGGGTAGTGGAAACACCATATATTTT. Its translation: CASRLNRGSGNTIYF.

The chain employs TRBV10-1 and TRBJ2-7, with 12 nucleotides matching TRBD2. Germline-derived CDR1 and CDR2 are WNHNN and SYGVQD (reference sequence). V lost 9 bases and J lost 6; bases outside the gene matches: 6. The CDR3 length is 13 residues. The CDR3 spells CASRLAGDGEQYF. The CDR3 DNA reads TGCGCCAGTCGACTAGCGGGAGACGGCGAGCAGTACTTC.